Below are 19 T cell receptor beta chains sequenced from a single sample in a study of the immune and genomic landscape of osteosarcoma. TCRdb's copy holds only in-frame clones and misses some; the assay was immunoSEQ multiplex PCR. The repertoire holds approximately 6,000 clones, with approximately 74% as singletons. Poor-prognosis osteosarcoma patients supplied post-treatment primary, local recurrence and metastasis tumor specimens. The sequenced sample was osteosarcoma tumor tissue from the lung. The receptor set was obtained from a human donor with osteosarcoma.

The V call is TRBV5-1, the J call TRBJ2-2; D may match TRBD1 or TRBD2 (5 bases each). The CDR3 sequence is 14 residues long. The ends were cut back, 5 bases at V and 4 bases at J, with 12 bases in the middle. CDR1 and CDR2 (germline): SGHRS, YFSETQ. CDR3 protein: CASSGDGGTGELFF. The CDR3 bases are TGCGCCAGCAGTGGGGACGGAGGCACCGGGGAGCTGTTTTTT.

The chain uses TRBV9 and TRBJ2-3, with D perhaps matching TRBD2 (6 bases). V gave up 3 bases and J gave up 3 bases, with 17 bases separating them. Germline-derived CDR1 and CDR2 are SGDLS and YYNGEE. The CDR3 spans 16 residues. DNA for the CDR3: TGTGCCAGCAGCGCCCGTTTAAGGGAGGATACAGATACGCAGTATTTT. It specifies CASSARLREDTDTQYF.

The chain recombines TRBV5-6 with TRBJ2-3; no firm D call. V lost 0 bases, J lost 0 bases, and 2 bases lay in between. CDR1 and CDR2 (germline): SGHDT, YYEEEE. This CDR3 is built from 13 residues. The CDR3 sequence: CASSLASTDTQYF. As DNA, the CDR3 is TGTGCCAGCAGCTTGGCTAGCACAGATACGCAGTATTTT. Full variable domain (missing parts from reference TRBV5-6 and TRBJ2-3): DAGVTQSPTHLIKTRGQQVTLRCSPKSGHDTVSWYQQALGQGPQFIFQYYEEEERQRGNFPDRFSGHQFPNYSSELNVNALLLGDSALYLCASSLASTDTQYFGPGTRLTVL.

CDR3 sequence: CASSYTTGVDQPQHF. The CDR3 region has the DNA TGTGCCAGCAGTTACACGACAGGGGTGGATCAGCCCCAGCATTTT. The chain couples TRBV6-9 to TRBJ1-5, with 8 bases that match TRBD1. With 3 bases clipped from V and 5 bases from J, the junction kept 6 bases outside the gene matches. CDR1 is MNHGY and CDR2 is SVAAGI in the germline V gene. The CDR3 contains 15 residues.

This chain joins TRBV18 and TRBJ2-5; D possibly corresponds to TRBD1 (6 bases). Germline V lookup: CDR1 KGHSH, CDR2 LQKENI. This CDR3 is 15 amino acids long. The ends were cut back, 3 bases at V and 4 bases at J, with 15 bases in the middle. CDR3 bases: TGTGCCAGCTCACCCATTCCAGGGGTAGGAGAGACCCAGTACTTC. Its protein is CASSPIPGVGETQYF.

This clone was counted a single time. The CDR3 DNA follows: TGTGCCAGCAGCGTAGGGGGAGATACGCAGTATTTT. This gives the protein CASSVGGDTQYF. The rearrangement uses TRBV9 and TRBJ2-3; no reliable D call. Germline values: CDR1 SGDLS, CDR2 YYNGEE. V lost 0 bases, J lost 5 bases, and 4 bases lay in between. The CDR3 has 12 amino acids.

The V gene is TRBV5-5, the J gene TRBJ1-2; D not certain. The germline gives CDR1 SGHKS, CDR2 YYEKEE (reference sequence). The CDR3 contains 12 residues. Trimming removed 6 bases at V and 1 base at J, with 7 bases between. CDR3 loop: CASTEVNYGYTF. Written as DNA, the CDR3 is TGTGCCAGCACTGAAGTTAACTATGGCTACACCTTC.

The V gene is TRBV18, the J gene TRBJ1-4; 9 bases map to TRBD1. This CDR3 spans 19 amino acids. Germline V gives CDR1 KGHSH, CDR2 LQKENI. V dropped 3 bases and J dropped 0; count of bases not matched to a gene: 11. The CDR3 nucleotides read TGTGCCAGCTCACCCCAGGGGACACAGGGGGCCACAACTAATGAAAAACTGTTTTTT. This gives the protein CASSPQGTQGATTNEKLFF.

The chain recombines TRBV4-3 with TRBJ2-1; perhaps TRBD2 as D (6 bases). V lost 0 bases and J lost 3, with 9 bases in between. CDR3 size: 15 residues. Germline lookup yields CDR1 LGHNA and CDR2 YSLEER. The CDR3, as DNA: TGCGCCAGCAGCCAAGATTGGGAGGACTACAATGAGCAGTTCTTC. Its translation is CASSQDWEDYNEQFF.

By share, this clone ranks as large. The chain is built from TRBV6-5 and TRBJ1-2, with unresolved D. The germline V gene has CDR1 MNHEY and CDR2 SVGAGI. The CDR3 loop spans 13 amino acids. The V and J ends lost 5 bases and 3 bases respectively, with 10 bases between them. The CDR3 nucleotides are TGTGCCAGCAGTCGAAACGGGGACTATGGCTACACCTTC. Its translation is CASSRNGDYGYTF.

CDR3 nucleotide sequence: TGTGCCAGCAGTCCGACACGGAGGGAGCAGTACTTC. Translated, it gives CASSPTRREQYF. The chain is built from TRBV28 and TRBJ2-7; weak D call: TRBD2 (5 bases). The CDR3 has 12 amino acids. The germline gives CDR1 MDHEN, CDR2 SYDVKM. V was clipped by 5 bases and J by 7 bases, with 12 bases between them.

V gene TRBV2 combines with J gene TRBJ1-2, with 7 bases identical to TRBD1. V was clipped by 10 bases and J by 2 bases; unmatched bases: 7. Germline V gene sequence: CDR1 SNHLY, CDR2 FYNNEI. The CDR3 loop spans 13 amino acids. CDR3 sequence reads: CATGDSPNYGYTF. The CDR3 DNA sequence: TGTGCCACCGGGGACAGCCCGAACTATGGCTACACCTTC.

The chain employs TRBV27 and TRBJ2-1, with D maybe TRBD1 (6 bases). Per germline, CDR1 MNHEY and CDR2 SMNVEV (reference sequence). CDR3 length: 14 residues. V dropped 0 bases and J dropped 8 bases, with 11 bases sitting between them. The CDR3 nucleotides read TGTGCCAGCAGTTTATCTATGACAGGATATGAGCAGTTCTTC. Translated, it gives CASSLSMTGYEQFF.

The chain has TRBV28 and TRBJ2-1; TRBD2 matches 10 bases. CDR1 is MDHEN, CDR2 SYDVKM, per germline. The trim removed 2 bases at V and 4 bases at J, leaving 11 bases unmatched. The CDR3 runs 18 residues. The CDR3 region has the DNA TGTGCCAGCAGTTTAACTAGGCTAGCGGGAGCCTCGTACAATGAGCAGTTCTTC. Its translation: CASSLTRLAGASYNEQFF. Combining the CDR3 with reference TRBV28 and TRBJ2-1 gives the whole variable domain DVKVTQSSRYLVKRTGEKVFLECVQDMDHENMFWYRQDPGLGLRLIYFSYDVKMKEKGDIPEGYSVSREKKERFSLILESASTNQTSMYLCASSLTRLAGASYNEQFFGPGTRLTVL.

The chain combines TRBV7-3 with TRBJ2-6; no definite D call. The V end was cut by 5 bases, the J end by 1 base, with 9 bases between. CDR3 length: 15 amino acids. The germline V gene has CDR1 SGHTA and CDR2 FQGTGA. The DNA of the CDR3 is TGTGCCAGCAGCGCCGGAATGTCTGGGGCCAACGTCCTGACTTTC. Translated, it gives CASSAGMSGANVLTF.

In its sample, this clone was seen a few times. The chain links TRBV7-3 to TRBJ1-1; a weak D match, TRBD1 (5 bases). Germline V gene sequence: CDR1 SGHTA, CDR2 FQGTGA. V shed 6 bases and J shed 5 bases, with 13 bases lying between them. This CDR3 has 13 residues. The CDR3: CASSLDGGTEAFF. CDR3 nucleotide sequence: TGTGCCAGCAGTCTTGATGGGGGGACTGAAGCTTTCTTT.

J is TRBJ2-5 and V is TRBV2; TRBD2 matches 15 bases. Germline CDR1 and CDR2: SNHLY and FYNNEI. The CDR3 runs 16 residues. J gave up 5 bases and V 6 bases, and 7 bases lay outside the gene matches. As DNA, the CDR3 is TGTGCCAGCAGGCGGACTAGCGGGGGGGCCATTGAGACCCAGTACTTC. Translating it yields CASRRTSGGAIETQYF.

The chain has TRBV7-2 and TRBJ2-7; TRBD1 agrees at 9 bases. The CDR3 sequence is 14 residues long. Per the germline V gene, CDR1 is SGHTA and CDR2 is FQGNSA. The ends lost 6 bases at V and 6 bases at J; junction bases unmatched: 9. Written as DNA, the CDR3 is TGTGCCAGCAGTTCCTATGACAGGGGGAGCGAGCAGTACTTC. Amino acids: CASSSYDRGSEQYF.

The genes are TRBV10-2 and TRBJ2-5; D not resolved. The V and J ends lost 4 bases and 0 bases respectively, with 12 bases between them. In germline, CDR1 is WSHSY, CDR2 SAAADI. This CDR3 is built from 15 residues. In DNA, the CDR3 is TGCGCCAGCAGTGCTGGCAGCAAGTACCAAGAGACCCAGTACTTC. This translates into CASSAGSKYQETQYF.